A selection of T cell receptor beta chains follows, all from one sample in a study of T-cell memory formation after mild COVID-19. MiXCR, applied by TCRdb to the 5' RACE reads, yields one record per CDR3 protein. The sample consists of approximately 260,000 distinct CDR3 sequences, approximately 16% of them appearing once. Sequencing was carried out using PBMCs or a T cell subset sorted from them (not recorded which). Receptors originate from a man aged 18 to 30 who had mild COVID-19 (a few samples of this study predate the infection). Cell type and time point are not known. Each CDR3 is given with its conserved first and last residue. A D gene is named only where the DNA matches it firmly. Size tells how often a clone was seen (once, few, many) or the class of an expanded clone, and some rows leave it out.

V gene: TRBV12-3/TRBV12-4; clone size: many; D gene: .; J gene: TRBJ2-5; CDR3 protein: CASSWRSGQETQYF; CDR3 DNA: TGTGCCAGCAGTTGGAGGTCGGGTCAAGAGACCCAGTACTTC
V gene: TRBV7-2; clone size: .; D gene: .; J gene: TRBJ2-5; CDR3 protein: CASSAWKRRETRYF; CDR3 DNA: TGTGCCAGCAGCGCCTGGAAACGAAGAGAGACCCGGTACTTC
V gene: TRBV20-1; clone size: few; D gene: TRBD1; J gene: TRBJ1-4; CDR3 protein: CSARRPAGGNEKLFF; CDR3 DNA: TGCAGTGCTAGACGCCCGGCAGGGGGCAATGAAAAACTGTTTTTT
V gene: TRBV20-1; clone size: few; D gene: .; J gene: TRBJ1-1; CDR3 protein: CSAREPGTEAFF; CDR3 DNA: TGCAGTGCTAGAGAGCCCGGGACTGAAGCTTTCTTT
V gene: TRBV7-2; clone size: .; D gene: TRBD1; J gene: TRBJ1-1; CDR3 protein: CASSLAGTAMNTEAFF; CDR3 DNA: TGTGCCAGCAGCTTAGCCGGGACAGCTATGAACACTGAAGCTTTCTTT
V gene: TRBV29-1; clone size: few; D gene: .; J gene: TRBJ2-2; CDR3 protein: CSVESGLGTGELFF; CDR3 DNA: TGCAGCGTTGAGTCAGGGTTGGGCACCGGGGAGCTGTTTTTT
V gene: TRBV6-5; clone size: few; D gene: TRBD2; J gene: TRBJ2-3; CDR3 protein: CASSYRTSGGRDTQYF; CDR3 DNA: TGTGCCAGCAGTTACCGCACTAGCGGGGGTAGGGATACGCAGTATTTT
V gene: TRBV5-1; clone size: .; D gene: .; J gene: TRBJ1-2; CDR3 protein: CASSLARRPFGYTF; CDR3 DNA: TGCGCCAGCAGCTTGGCCCGTCGACCGTTCGGCTACACCTTC
V gene: TRBV10-3; clone size: few; D gene: TRBD1; J gene: TRBJ2-5; CDR3 protein: CDTSESGQGTLETQYF; CDR3 DNA: TGTGACACCAGTGAGTCGGGACAGGGAACTCTCGAGACCCAGTACTTC
V gene: TRBV5-1; clone size: many; D gene: .; J gene: TRBJ2-5; CDR3 protein: CASSLIGETQYF; CDR3 DNA: TGTGCCAGCAGCTTAATCGGAGAGACCCAGTACTTC
V gene: TRBV4-1; clone size: .; D gene: .; J gene: TRBJ1-1; CDR3 protein: CASSQPTGKNTEAFF; CDR3 DNA: TGCGCCAGCAGCCAGCCGACAGGAAAGAACACTGAAGCTTTCTTT
V gene: TRBV20-1; clone size: .; D gene: .; J gene: TRBJ1-2; CDR3 protein: CSASTQRRGVGYGYTF; CDR3 DNA: TGCAGTGCTAGCACCCAGAGGAGAGGAGTCGGCTATGGCTACACCTTC
V gene: TRBV7-9; clone size: .; D gene: .; J gene: TRBJ1-1; CDR3 protein: CASSLWGAREAFF; CDR3 DNA: TGTGCCAGCAGCTTGTGGGGGGCGCGTGAAGCTTTCTTT
V gene: TRBV7-6; clone size: few; D gene: TRBD1; J gene: TRBJ2-2; CDR3 protein: CASSLMEGGPGELFF; CDR3 DNA: TGTGCCAGCAGCTTAATGGAAGGGGGCCCCGGGGAGCTGTTTTTT
V gene: TRBV5-1; clone size: .; D gene: TRBD1; J gene: TRBJ1-2; CDR3 protein: CASSLGTGKGYTF; CDR3 DNA: TGCGCCAGCAGCTTGGGGACAGGGAAAGGCTACACCTTC
V gene: TRBV20-1; clone size: .; D gene: .; J gene: TRBJ2-1; CDR3 protein: CSARPFNEQFF; CDR3 DNA: TGCAGTGCTAGACCCTTCAATGAGCAGTTCTTC
V gene: TRBV11-2; clone size: .; D gene: .; J gene: TRBJ1-1; CDR3 protein: CASSLGRGPEAFF; CDR3 DNA: TGTGCCAGCAGCTTAGGGCGGGGCCCGGAAGCTTTCTTT
V gene: TRBV5-1; clone size: few; D gene: .; J gene: TRBJ2-1; CDR3 protein: CASSLYGSSYNEQFF; CDR3 DNA: TGCGCCAGCAGCTTGTACGGGAGCTCCTACAATGAGCAGTTCTTC
V gene: TRBV20-1; clone size: few; D gene: TRBD2; J gene: TRBJ2-7; CDR3 protein: CSAPLSSGGTFGEQYF; CDR3 DNA: TGCAGTGCTCCCCTTTCATCCGGGGGGACCTTCGGCGAGCAGTACTTC
V gene: TRBV11-2; clone size: .; D gene: .; J gene: TRBJ2-5; CDR3 protein: CASSLGWVGETQYF; CDR3 DNA: TGTGCCAGCAGCTTAGGATGGGTAGGCGAGACCCAGTACTTC
V gene: TRBV20-1; clone size: .; D gene: .; J gene: TRBJ2-3; CDR3 protein: CSAITGSSGDTQYF; CDR3 DNA: TGCAGTGCGATCACCGGCTCCTCCGGGGATACGCAGTATTTT
V gene: TRBV20-1; clone size: .; D gene: .; J gene: TRBJ1-5; CDR3 protein: CSASRESDQPQHF; CDR3 DNA: TGCAGTGCTAGCCGGGAGAGCGATCAGCCCCAGCATTTT
V gene: TRBV15; clone size: few; D gene: .; J gene: TRBJ1-1; CDR3 protein: CATSRDLDSTEAFF; CDR3 DNA: TGTGCCACCAGCAGAGATTTGGACAGTACTGAAGCTTTCTTT
V gene: TRBV30; clone size: .; D gene: .; J gene: TRBJ1-1; CDR3 protein: CAYSGQMNTEAFF; CDR3 DNA: TGTGCCTACTCGGGGCAGATGAACACTGAAGCTTTCTTT
V gene: TRBV9; clone size: few; D gene: TRBD1; J gene: TRBJ1-6; CDR3 protein: CASSTGTGNSPLHF; CDR3 DNA: TGTGCCAGCAGTACCGGGACAGGGAATTCACCCCTCCACTTT
V gene: TRBV7-3; clone size: .; D gene: TRBD2; J gene: TRBJ2-2; CDR3 protein: CASSTTGAGDTGELFF; CDR3 DNA: TGTGCCAGCAGCACAACTGGGGCGGGGGACACCGGGGAGCTGTTTTTT
V gene: TRBV5-1; clone size: .; D gene: .; J gene: TRBJ1-5; CDR3 protein: CASSLAWDQPQHF; CDR3 DNA: TGCGCCAGCAGCTTGGCCTGGGACCAGCCCCAGCATTTT
V gene: TRBV7-2; clone size: .; D gene: .; J gene: TRBJ1-5; CDR3 protein: CASSFPRPGGRMTLNQPQHF; CDR3 DNA: TGTGCCAGCAGCTTTCCACGACCAGGAGGCAGGATGACCCTCAATCAGCCCCAGCATTTT
V gene: TRBV4-2; clone size: few; D gene: TRBD2; J gene: TRBJ2-4; CDR3 protein: CASSRGGDQVIQYF; CDR3 DNA: TGTGCCAGCAGCCGCGGGGGGGATCAGGTCATTCAGTACTTC
V gene: TRBV29-1; clone size: few; D gene: .; J gene: TRBJ1-1; CDR3 protein: CSAGPHGADTEAFF; CDR3 DNA: TGCAGCGCCGGACCTCACGGGGCTGACACTGAAGCTTTCTTT
V gene: TRBV5-5; clone size: few; D gene: .; J gene: TRBJ2-3; CDR3 protein: CASSQTPGTQSTDTQYF; CDR3 DNA: TGTGCCAGCAGCCAAACACCCGGGACACAAAGCACAGATACGCAGTATTTT
V gene: TRBV27; clone size: .; D gene: TRBD1; J gene: TRBJ1-3; CDR3 protein: CASRQGAISGNTIYF; CDR3 DNA: TGTGCCAGCCGACAGGGGGCGATCTCTGGAAACACCATATATTTT
V gene: TRBV2; clone size: few; D gene: TRBD1; J gene: TRBJ1-4; CDR3 protein: CASSPPGTGSEKLFF; CDR3 DNA: TGTGCCAGCAGCCCCCCCGGGACAGGGTCCGAAAAACTGTTTTTT
V gene: TRBV20-1; clone size: few; D gene: .; J gene: TRBJ2-7; CDR3 protein: CSARWAQRTYEQYF; CDR3 DNA: TGCAGTGCTAGATGGGCCCAGCGGACCTACGAGCAGTACTTC
V gene: TRBV27; clone size: .; D gene: TRBD2; J gene: TRBJ2-3; CDR3 protein: CASSPLGGSGGATDTQYF; CDR3 DNA: TGTGCCAGCAGTCCCCTCGGGGGCTCCGGGGGGGCCACAGATACGCAGTATTTT
V gene: TRBV18; clone size: .; D gene: .; J gene: TRBJ2-3; CDR3 protein: CASSPYRESTDTQYF; CDR3 DNA: TGTGCCAGCTCTCCGTACAGGGAAAGCACAGATACGCAGTATTTT
V gene: TRBV4-1; clone size: .; D gene: TRBD1; J gene: TRBJ1-2; CDR3 protein: CASSQIQPRKDREIGGYTF; CDR3 DNA: TGCGCCAGCAGCCAAATTCAGCCGCGAAAGGACAGGGAGATAGGCGGCTACACCTTC
V gene: TRBV12-3/TRBV12-4; clone size: .; D gene: .; J gene: TRBJ1-4; CDR3 protein: CASKDSNNEKLFF; CDR3 DNA: TGTGCCAGCAAAGACAGTAATAATGAAAAACTGTTTTTT
V gene: TRBV12-3/TRBV12-4; clone size: .; D gene: .; J gene: TRBJ2-5; CDR3 protein: CASGGRSQETQYF; CDR3 DNA: TGTGCCAGCGGGGGACGGTCCCAAGAGACCCAGTACTTC
V gene: TRBV7-3; clone size: .; D gene: .; J gene: TRBJ1-1; CDR3 protein: CASSLMGRPEAFF; CDR3 DNA: TGTGCCAGCAGCCTAATGGGCCGGCCTGAAGCTTTCTTT
V gene: TRBV6-6; clone size: few; D gene: .; J gene: TRBJ2-2; CDR3 protein: CASTPTAHGTGELFF; CDR3 DNA: TGTGCCAGCACCCCGACAGCTCATGGCACCGGGGAGCTGTTTTTT
V gene: TRBV4-3; clone size: .; D gene: .; J gene: TRBJ1-2; CDR3 protein: CASSQDEDRRLYGYTF; CDR3 DNA: TGCGCCAGCAGCCAAGATGAAGACAGAAGACTGTATGGCTACACCTTC
V gene: TRBV6-2/TRBV6-3; clone size: .; D gene: .; J gene: TRBJ2-5; CDR3 protein: CASSPGTPGVTQYF; CDR3 DNA: TGTGCCAGCAGTCCCGGGACCCCCGGGGTGACCCAGTACTTC
V gene: TRBV4-3; clone size: many; D gene: .; J gene: TRBJ2-5; CDR3 protein: CASSQGVLTPGVSETQYF; CDR3 DNA: TGCGCCAGCAGCCAAGGCGTCCTCACCCCGGGCGTGTCGGAGACCCAGTACTTC
V gene: TRBV12-3/TRBV12-4; clone size: few; D gene: .; J gene: TRBJ1-5; CDR3 protein: CASSLGSTAYGGRPQHF; CDR3 DNA: TGTGCCAGCAGTTTAGGTTCGACCGCCTACGGGGGACGGCCCCAGCATTTT
V gene: TRBV7-2; clone size: few; D gene: .; J gene: TRBJ2-2; CDR3 protein: CASSRDQGGTGELFF; CDR3 DNA: TGTGCCAGCAGCCGCGACCAGGGAGGCACCGGGGAGCTGTTTTTT
V gene: TRBV7-2; clone size: .; D gene: .; J gene: TRBJ2-5; CDR3 protein: CASSLVGQGRETQYF; CDR3 DNA: TGTGCCAGCAGCTTAGTGGGGCAGGGGAGGGAGACCCAGTACTTC
V gene: TRBV5-1; clone size: .; D gene: .; J gene: TRBJ1-2; CDR3 protein: CASSLPGAMGGYTF; CDR3 DNA: TGCGCCAGCAGCTTGCCGGGGGCGATGGGCGGCTACACCTTC
V gene: TRBV24-1; clone size: many; D gene: .; J gene: TRBJ2-3; CDR3 protein: CATSDARLASDTQYF; CDR3 DNA: TGTGCCACCAGTGATGCTCGTCTAGCTTCAGATACGCAGTATTTT
V gene: TRBV5-5; clone size: few; D gene: TRBD2; J gene: TRBJ2-3; CDR3 protein: CASSGGTSLDTQYF; CDR3 DNA: TGTGCCAGCAGCGGCGGGACTAGCTTAGATACGCAGTATTTT
V gene: TRBV28; clone size: many; D gene: .; J gene: TRBJ1-5; CDR3 protein: CASSFAGQPQHF; CDR3 DNA: TGTGCCAGCAGTTTCGCAGGTCAGCCCCAGCATTTT
V gene: TRBV11-3; clone size: .; D gene: .; J gene: TRBJ1-1; CDR3 protein: CASSGGFEAFF; CDR3 DNA: TGTGCCAGCAGCGGGGGGTTTGAAGCTTTCTTT